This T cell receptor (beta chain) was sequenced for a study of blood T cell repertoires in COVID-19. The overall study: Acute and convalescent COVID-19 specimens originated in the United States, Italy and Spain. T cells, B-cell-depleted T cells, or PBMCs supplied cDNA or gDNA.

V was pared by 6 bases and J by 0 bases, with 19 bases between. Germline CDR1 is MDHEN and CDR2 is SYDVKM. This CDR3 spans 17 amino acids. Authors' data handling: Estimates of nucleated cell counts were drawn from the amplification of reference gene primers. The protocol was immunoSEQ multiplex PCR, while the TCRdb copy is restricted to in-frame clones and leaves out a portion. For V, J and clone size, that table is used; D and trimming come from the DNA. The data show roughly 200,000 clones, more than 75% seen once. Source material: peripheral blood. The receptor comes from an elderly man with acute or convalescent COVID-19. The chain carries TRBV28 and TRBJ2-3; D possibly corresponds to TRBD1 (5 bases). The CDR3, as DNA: TGTGCCAGCAGCCCTGCAGGGTGGAGCAGTAGCACAGATACGCAGTATTTT. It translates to CASSPAGWSSSTDTQYF.